The 27 T cell receptor beta chains below were found in one sample sequenced in a study of beta chain features in type 1 diabetes. Study-wide results and caveats: Within each of all four CD4+ subsets, Type 1 diabetes patients had TCRB CDR3s that were moderately but significantly shorter.

Every isolated RNA sample was fully reverse transcribed, so sequencing captured expressed TCRB transcripts. The method was immunoSEQ multiplex PCR; TCRdb's version includes in-frame clones alone and lacks a portion of them. Here the sample spans 120,000 to 150,000 clones, approximately 13% being singletons. Their antigens remain unidentified. The specimen was central memory CD4+ T cells from blood. All receptors derive from a man aged 18 to 35 with type 1 diabetes.

The chain is built from TRBV30 and TRBJ1-2; a possible D gene is TRBD1 (5 bases). CDR3 length: 14 residues. The germline CDR1 and CDR2 sequences are GTSNPN and SVGIG (reference sequence). V dropped 2 bases and J dropped 5 bases, with 15 bases sitting between them. CDR3 in amino acids: CAWSLQALGYGYTF. In DNA form, the CDR3 reads TGTGCCTGGAGTTTACAGGCCCTGGGGTATGGCTACACCTTC. The whole variable domain, filled in from reference TRBV30 and TRBJ1-2, reads SQTIHQWPATLVQPVGSPLSLECTVEGTSNPNLYWYRQAAGRGLQLLFYSVGIGQISSEVPQNLSASRPQDRQFILSSKKLLLSDSGFYLCAWSLQALGYGYTFGSGTRLTVV.

The chain couples TRBV7-9 to TRBJ2-6; the D is unclear. V was shortened by 1 base and J by 0 bases, with 4 bases between the two germline ends. There are 15 residues in the CDR3. CDR1 and CDR2 from the germline V gene are SEHNR and FQNEAQ (reference sequence). The CDR3 sequence is CASSLGNSGANVLTF. DNA for the CDR3: TGTGCCAGCAGCTTAGGGAACTCTGGGGCCAACGTCCTGACTTTC.

This clone has a handful of counts. CDR3 in DNA: TGTGCCAGCAGCCAAATGGTGCTTCCGGACACTGAAGCTTTCTTT. It codes for CASSQMVLPDTEAFF. The chain employs TRBV14 and TRBJ1-1; no firm D call. Per the germline V gene, CDR1 is SGHDN and CDR2 is FVKESK. The CDR3 length is 15 residues. V shed 2 bases and J shed 3 bases, with 13 bases lying between them.

In this sample, this clone turned up many times. This chain joins TRBV28 and TRBJ1-1, with D hard to call. Germline V gene data show CDR1 as MDHEN and CDR2 as SYDVKM. The CDR3 is 11 residues long. V shed 10 bases and J shed 0 bases, with 6 bases lying between them. The CDR3, as DNA: TGTGCCACCGTGGTGAACACTGAAGCTTTCTTT. Translation: CATVVNTEAFF.

The rearrangement links TRBV6-1 to TRBJ2-3; D perhaps matches TRBD1 (5 bases). The CDR3 runs to 14 residues. Germline CDR1 and CDR2: MNHNS and SASEGT. V lost 4 bases to trimming and J lost 6 bases, with 14 bases between them. The CDR3 DNA sequence: TGTGCCAGCAGTGGGACACTAACCCCGGATACGCAGTATTTT. It yields the protein CASSGTLTPDTQYF.

This clone has just a few counts. The chain links TRBV4-1 to TRBJ1-1; D is unresolved. Trimming pared 4 bases from V and 0 bases from J, leaving 12 bases between. The germline CDR1 and CDR2 sequences are MGHRA and YSYEKL. This CDR3 has 15 amino acids. CDR3 nucleotides: TGCGCCAGCAGCCCTCACAAGGTCTTGAACACTGAAGCTTTCTTT. Its protein is CASSPHKVLNTEAFF.

This chain connects TRBV6-1 to TRBJ2-4; no clear D gene. The V and J ends lost 2 bases and 0 bases respectively, with 14 bases between them. Germline V gives CDR1 MNHNS, CDR2 SASEGT. The length of the CDR3 is 17 residues. CDR3 DNA sequence: TGTGCCAGCAGTGAAAATTTGGTGGGGATAGCCAAAAACATTCAGTACTTC. Protein sequence: CASSENLVGIAKNIQYF.

A note on this clone: Germline and junction disagree at one end, which may indicate a read error. The CDR3 loop reads CASAPPGSSSYEQYF. The CDR3 region has the DNA TGTGCCAGCGCACCACCGGGTTCCAGCTCCTACGAGCAGTACTTC. This chain uses TRBV18 with TRBJ2-7; D uncertain. In germline, CDR1 is KGHSH, CDR2 LQKENI. This CDR3 is 15 amino acids long. The variable domain in full, completed from reference TRBV18 and TRBJ2-7, reads NAGVMQNPRHLVRRRGQEARLRCSPMKGHSHVYWYRQLPEEGLKFMVYLQKENIIDESGMPKERFSAEFPKEGPSILRIQQVVRGDSAAYFCASAPPGSSSYEQYFGPGTRLTVT.

The CDR3 region is CASSPTLSTDTQYF. The CDR3 region has the DNA TGTGCCAGCAGTCCGACACTTAGCACAGATACGCAGTATTTT. The J gene is TRBJ2-3, the V gene TRBV6-6; D gene ambiguous. Trimming pared 5 bases from V and 0 bases from J, leaving 9 bases between. CDR1 is MNHNY, CDR2 SVGAGI, per germline (reference sequence). This CDR3 is 14 amino acids long.

The chain is built from TRBV19 and TRBJ2-4, with 10 bases that match TRBD1. Germline V gene data show CDR1 as LNHDA and CDR2 as SQIVND (reference sequence). The V and J ends lost 5 bases and 6 bases, in that order; junction bases with no gene match: 4. The CDR3 extends over 14 amino acids. The CDR3 bases are TGTGCCAGTAGTCCGCGGACAGGGGGAAACATTCAGTACTTC. This sequence encodes CASSPRTGGNIQYF.

Turning to this clone: Different DNA sequences within this sample yield the same CDR3. DNA for the CDR3: TGCAGCGTGGTTGGGGACAGGGGCTCAGATACGCAGTATTTT. This gives the protein CSVVGDRGSDTQYF. The chain is built from TRBV29-1 and TRBJ2-3; 10 bases fit TRBD1. CDR1 is SQVTM, CDR2 ANQGSEA, per germline. V gave up 6 bases and J gave up 4 bases; unmatched junction bases: 7. This CDR3 has 14 residues.

There are a few counts of this clone. V is TRBV5-4 and J is TRBJ2-7; D not resolved. The V gene lost 1 base and the J gene lost 6 bases, with 14 bases spanning the gap. The CDR3 sequence is 14 residues long. Germline assignment: CDR1 SGHNT and CDR2 YYREEE (reference sequence). This CDR3 is CASSLQGEVGEQYF. CDR3 nucleotide sequence: TGTGCCAGCAGCTTGCAAGGAGAGGTGGGCGAGCAGTACTTC.

This clone was seen a few times. The chain links TRBV7-2 to TRBJ1-1; weak D call: TRBD1 (5 bases). Trimming took 5 bases from V and 5 from J, leaving 18 bases between them. The germline V gene encodes CDR1 SGHTA and CDR2 FQGNSA. CDR3 size: 15 residues. This CDR3 reads CASSPLGGAGTEAFF. In DNA, the CDR3 is TGTGCCAGCAGCCCCTTGGGCGGGGCGGGGACTGAAGCTTTCTTT.

This clone was counted at least ten times. The chain carries TRBV9 and TRBJ2-5; D might be TRBD2 (6 bases). Trimming stripped 2 bases from V and 1 base from J, with 9 bases between. Looked up from germline, CDR1 is SGDLS and CDR2 is YYNGEE. The CDR3 runs 14 residues. Here the CDR3 reads CASSVGTFQETQYF. DNA for the CDR3: TGTGCCAGCAGCGTCGGGACTTTCCAAGAGACCCAGTACTTC.

This clone was seen more than once but under ten times. The chain employs TRBV27 and TRBJ2-3; 8 bases are a match to TRBD2. This CDR3 region has 14 residues. The trim removed 11 bases at V and 1 base at J, leaving 8 bases unmatched. Germline V lookup: CDR1 MNHEY, CDR2 SMNVEV (reference sequence). This CDR3 reads CAVAGPWGTDTQYF. The CDR3 nucleotides are TGTGCCGTAGCGGGGCCTTGGGGCACAGATACGCAGTATTTT.

This clone was detected a few times. The rearrangement links TRBV4-2 to TRBJ1-2, with a possible D match to TRBD1 (6 bases). CDR1 and CDR2 from the germline V gene are LGHNA and YNFKEQ. Trimming took off 4 bases at V and 2 bases at J, with 11 bases between the two ends. CDR3 length equals 14 residues. In DNA, the CDR3 is TGTGCCAGCAGCCTTTCCGACAGGAACTATGGCTACACCTTC. Its protein product is CASSLSDRNYGYTF.

The CDR3 sequence is CSLGAGYGYTF. CDR3 in DNA: TGCAGTCTAGGGGCCGGCTATGGCTACACCTTC. V and J are TRBV20-1 and TRBJ1-2; a possible D gene is TRBD1 (5 bases). This CDR3 is 11 amino acids long. Germline CDR1 and CDR2: DFQATT and SNEGSKA (reference sequence). The V end lost 8 bases, the J end lost 4 bases, and 11 bases lay between the germline ends.

This clone was seen only a few times. V gene TRBV7-9 combines with J gene TRBJ1-4; 9 nucleotides agree with TRBD1. Germline CDR1 SEHNR, CDR2 FQNEAQ (reference sequence). V shed 5 bases, J shed 5 bases, and the junction held 6 bases outside the gene matches. The CDR3 has 15 residues. This CDR3 is CASSPGQGLNEKLFF. The CDR3 DNA follows: TGTGCCAGCAGCCCTGGACAGGGGCTGAATGAAAAACTGTTTTTT.

The rearrangement uses TRBV5-4 and TRBJ2-5; tentatively, D is TRBD1 or TRBD2 (5 bases each). Germline loops: CDR1 SGHNT, CDR2 YYREEE (reference sequence). The CDR3 contains 15 residues. Trimming left V 0 bases short and J 4 bases short, with 13 bases between. The DNA for the CDR3 is TGTGCCAGCAGCTTGGGAGGGGCAGGTCCAGAGACCCAGTACTTC. This translates into CASSLGGAGPETQYF. The variable domain in full, with the rest retrieved from reference TRBV5-4 and TRBJ2-5, is ETGVTQSPTHLIKTRGQQVTLRCSSQSGHNTVSWYQQALGQGPQFIFQYYREEENGRGNFPPRFSGLQFPNYSSELNVNALELDDSALYLCASSLGGAGPETQYFGPGTRLLVL.

The chain is built from TRBV6-1 and TRBJ1-2, with no clear D. The CDR3 is 14 amino acids. V was clipped by 2 bases and J by 6 bases, with 13 bases between them. Germline V lookup: CDR1 MNHNS, CDR2 SASEGT. The CDR3 DNA follows: TGTGCCAGCAGTGAACCCCTGATCGGGGATGGCTACACCTTC. This codes for CASSEPLIGDGYTF.

CDR3 amino acids: CASSQIPGQQETQYF. The CDR3 coding sequence is TGCGCCAGCAGCCAAATACCGGGACAGCAAGAGACCCAGTACTTC. V gene TRBV5-1 combines with J gene TRBJ2-5, with 7 bases identical to TRBD1. Trimming at V came to 4 bases and at J to 2 bases, leaving 8 bases not matched to a gene. This CDR3 is built from 15 residues. Germline values: CDR1 SGHRS, CDR2 YFSETQ.

The sample holds a few counts of this clone. The chain is built from TRBV2 and TRBJ1-2; no clear D. CDR1 and CDR2 (germline): SNHLY, FYNNEI. Trimming took off 4 bases at V and 2 bases at J, with 5 bases between the two ends. The CDR3 covers 12 residues. CDR3 nucleotide sequence: TGTGCCAGCAGTGCCGGAAACTATGGCTACACCTTC. Its translation: CASSAGNYGYTF.

This clone was found a few times. This CDR3 reads CASSYDSAGLAFF. The CDR3 nucleotides are TGCGCCAGCAGCTATGACAGTGCCGGCTTAGCTTTCTTT. The V and J genes are TRBV5-1 and TRBJ1-1; tentatively, D is TRBD1 (5 bases). The V end was cut by 3 bases, the J end by 10 bases, with 16 bases between. The length of the CDR3 is 13 residues. CDR1 SGHRS and CDR2 YFSETQ come from the germline V gene.

The V call is TRBV18, the J call TRBJ1-4, with unresolved D. Germline values: CDR1 KGHSH, CDR2 LQKENI. This CDR3 has 12 residues. Trimming removed 3 bases at V and 8 bases at J, with 7 bases between. The CDR3 DNA reads as TGTGCCAGCTCACCGAACGGAGAAAAACTGTTTTTT. Translating gives CASSPNGEKLFF.

The chain recombines TRBV20-1 with TRBJ2-5, with TRBD1 as a possible D gene (6 bases). V lost 7 bases and J 14 bases, leaving 20 bases between the germline ends. The CDR3 runs 11 residues. In germline, CDR1 is DFQATT, CDR2 SNEGSKA (reference sequence). The CDR3 is CSVWDGTSGYF. Written as DNA, the CDR3 is TGCAGTGTCTGGGACGGGACATCGGGCTACTTC.

The rearrangement uses TRBV5-1 and TRBJ2-5; the match to TRBD2 covers 7 bases. The CDR3 is 15 residues long. CDR1 and CDR2 from the germline V gene are SGHRS and YFSETQ. The junction had 9 bases not matched to a gene; V was cut back by 3 bases and J by 4 bases. The CDR3 DNA reads as TGCGCCAGCAGCTCAACCGGGACTACTTCAGAGACCCAGTACTTC. It translates to CASSSTGTTSETQYF.

The chain joins TRBV29-1 to TRBJ2-3; D unresolved. Trimming cost V 4 bases and J 0 bases, with 8 bases left between them. Per the germline V gene, CDR1 is SQVTM and CDR2 is ANQGSEA. CDR3 length: 13 amino acids. This CDR3 reads CSVVGPSTDTQYF. As DNA, the CDR3 is TGCAGCGTTGTCGGCCCAAGCACAGATACGCAGTATTTT.